The clone carrying this T cell receptor (beta chain) has only one observation. Patients chosen for sequencing had CD8+CD57+ cells that had expanded, as shown by flow cytometry. By the time of blood sampling, patients had still received no therapy. This record belongs to a study of CD8+CD57+ T cells in acquired aplastic anemia. Whole-study context: Sorted CD4+ and CD8+ cells gave a mean 3.2 ug DNA, range roughly 0.19 to 27.4 ug.

V was pared by 5 bases and J by 11 bases, with 3 bases of the junction left unmatched. The CDR3 runs to 13 residues. Germline loops: CDR1 LNHDA, CDR2 SQIVND (reference sequence). Genomic DNA acted as the template from which TCR beta VDJ combination and CDR3 sequence profiling were carried out. Each CDR3 protein is one row after TCRdb ran MiXCR on the reads. The table has 150,000 or so distinct CDR3 sequences, just over 50% seen once. The sample consisted of sorted CD4+, CD8+, or CD8+CD57+ T cells (not recorded which) from PBMCs. The source is a human donor with aplastic anemia. The chain recombines TRBV19 with TRBJ1-6; 10 positions match TRBD1. CDR3 sequence reads: CASSAGQGTPLHF. The CDR3 nucleotides are TGTGCCAGTAGTGCGGGACAGGGGACACCCCTCCACTTT.